Shown below are 19 T cell receptor beta chains from a single sample sequenced in a study of vaccination and CD4 T cells after COVID-19. Indicated treatment: roughly ten-day PBMC culture with coronavirus spike peptide pools or control peptides (ViraFEST assay). The antigens for these receptors are not known. Cultured CD4+ T-cell DNA underwent Oncomine TCR Beta short-read sequencing. TCRdb passed the PCR reads through MiXCR, listing each CDR3 protein once. The sample shows about 27,000 distinct CDR3 sequences, roughly 60% of them seen only once. The sample in question was CD4+ T cells from blood, cultured in vitro, obtained after SARS-CoV-2 vaccination. These receptors originate from a human donor who received a COVID-19 vaccine.

This clonotype occurred a few times. The CDR3 sequence: CSAPMAGGYGYTF. CDR3 coding DNA: TGCAGTGCCCCCATGGCAGGAGGCTATGGCTACACCTTC. V is TRBV20-1 and J is TRBJ1-2; D call uncertain. This CDR3 comprises 13 residues. Trimming shortened V by 6 bases and J by 4 bases, and 15 bases separated the two germline ends. CDR1 is DFQATT, CDR2 SNEGSKA, per germline (reference sequence).

The rearrangement uses TRBV6-5 and TRBJ1-1, with D uncertain. The germline CDR1 and CDR2 sequences are MNHEY and SVGAGI. V was pared by 0 bases and J by 7 bases, with 12 bases between. The CDR3 spans 14 residues. CDR3 sequence reads: CASSYSRSDSEAFF. In DNA, the CDR3 is TGTGCCAGCAGTTACTCTCGGTCCGATAGTGAAGCTTTCTTT.

A remark on this clonotype: A read error may produce the germline difference seen at one junction end. This chain joins TRBV24-1 and TRBJ1-2; TRBD1 matches at 8 bases. The CDR3 spans 15 residues. Germline-derived CDR1 and CDR2 are KGHDR and SFDVKD. The CDR3 bases are TGTGCCACCGCTCCGGGACAGGAGCCAAACTATGACTACACCTTC. It specifies CATAPGQEPNYDYTF.

The rearrangement links TRBV11-2 to TRBJ1-2, with D hard to call. The CDR3 is 14 amino acids. The germline gives CDR1 SGHAT, CDR2 FQNNGV. Trimming stripped 5 bases from V and 3 bases from J, with 13 bases between. The CDR3 region has the DNA TGTGCCAGCAGCCCCCCCGTGGTGGACTATGGCTACACCTTC. Translated: CASSPPVVDYGYTF.

This chain joins TRBV5-3 and TRBJ2-3, with TRBD2 matching over 8 bases. TRBV5-3 is an ORF; its function is uncertain. CDR3 size: 14 residues. V dropped 8 bases and J dropped 2; count of bases not matched to a gene: 7. In DNA, the CDR3 is TGTGCCAGCAACCTAGCGGGCCTCACAGATACGCAGTATTTT. It encodes CASNLAGLTDTQYF.

The V gene is TRBV7-3, the J gene TRBJ2-1, with 8 bases that match TRBD2. Germline V gives CDR1 SGHTA, CDR2 FQGTGA. The length of the CDR3 is 16 residues. The junction had 8 bases not matched to a gene; V was cut back by 5 bases and J by 2 bases. The CDR3 protein is CASSPNLAGTYNEQFF. The DNA for the CDR3 is TGTGCCAGCAGCCCGAACTTAGCGGGGACCTACAATGAGCAGTTCTTC.

V and J are TRBV24-1 and TRBJ1-6, with TRBD1 as a possible D gene (6 bases). The CDR3 is 13 residues long. Trimming pared 9 bases from V and 9 bases from J, leaving 14 bases between. Germline V lookup: CDR1 KGHDR, CDR2 SFDVKD. The CDR3 DNA follows: TGTGCCACCCTCCGACAGGAGGGTTCACCCCTCCACTTT. This gives the protein CATLRQEGSPLHF.

The CDR3 spells CSARDRGHPSSYNEQFF. In nucleotides, the CDR3 is TGCAGTGCTAGAGATCGGGGACATCCGAGCTCCTACAATGAGCAGTTCTTC. V usage is TRBV20-1 and J usage is TRBJ2-1; TRBD1 is a possible D gene (6 bases). There are 17 residues in the CDR3. V was shortened by 0 bases and J by 0 bases, with 15 bases between the two germline ends. From germline, CDR1 is DFQATT and CDR2 SNEGSKA (reference sequence).

The CDR3 nucleotides read TGCGCCAGCAGCTTGGACACGAACACTGAAGCTTTCTTT. Its protein product is CASSLDTNTEAFF. This sequence joins TRBV5-1 and TRBJ1-1; D gene uncertain. The germline V gene encodes CDR1 SGHRS and CDR2 YFSETQ. Trimming took off 0 bases at V and 1 base at J, with 4 bases between the two ends. CDR3 length equals 13 residues.

This clonotype appeared a few times. The rearrangement uses TRBV21-1 and TRBJ1-5; TRBD1, the D gene given by the table, was not confirmed from the DNA. TRBV21-1 is an annotated pseudogene. CDR3 length: 18 residues. CDR3 amino acids: CASSKPGTGEVENQPQHF. The CDR3 coding sequence is TGTGCCAGCAGCAAACCCGGGACAGGAGAGGTGGAGAATCAGCCCCAGCATTTT.

The chain couples TRBV10-1 to TRBJ2-1; no reliable D call. Looked up from germline, CDR1 is WNHNN and CDR2 is SYGVQD (reference sequence). V was trimmed by 5 bases and J by 4 bases, leaving 9 bases between them. The CDR3 is 13 residues long. CDR3 residues: CASSLEPYNEQFF. The CDR3 DNA sequence: TGCGCCAGCAGTTTGGAACCGTACAATGAGCAGTTCTTC.

The chain joins TRBV2 to TRBJ2-2; D assignment may be TRBD1 or TRBD2 (6 bases each). Trimming removed 5 bases from V and 5 bases from J, with 12 bases in between. The CDR3 totals 14 residues. The germline V gene has CDR1 SNHLY and CDR2 FYNNEI. The CDR3 protein is CASSPGGGTGELFF. The CDR3 bases are TGTGCCAGCAGTCCTGGAGGGGGGACCGGGGAGCTGTTTTTT. Based on the CDR3 plus reference TRBV2 and TRBJ2-2, the full variable domain is EPEVTQTPSHQVTQMGQEVILRCVPISNHLYFYWYRQILGQKVEFLVSFYNNEISEKSEIFDDQFSVERPDGSNFTLKIRSTKLEDSAMYFCASSPGGGTGELFFGEGSRLTVL.

This clonotype was seen a handful of times. V is TRBV24-1 and J is TRBJ2-5; D is unresolved. V was cut by 4 bases and J by 5 bases, with 10 bases left in between. The CDR3 totals 13 residues. Germline CDR1 and CDR2: KGHDR and SFDVKD. CDR3 residues: CATSEPGRETQYF. The CDR3 nucleotides read TGTGCCACCAGTGAACCCGGTCGGGAGACCCAGTACTTC.

V usage is TRBV20-1 and J usage is TRBJ2-2; D remains unclear. Germline CDR1 reads DFQATT; CDR2 reads SNEGSKA (reference sequence). V was cut by 1 base and J by 2 bases, with 5 bases left in between. The CDR3 contains 13 residues. The CDR3 DNA is TGCAGTGCTAGAGTTATTAACACCGGGGAGCTGTTTTTT. Translating it yields CSARVINTGELFF.

The genes are TRBV6-5 and TRBJ1-1, with TRBD1 matching over 11 bases. V was clipped by 0 bases and J by 7 bases; unmatched bases: 4. Germline V gene data show CDR1 as MNHEY and CDR2 as SVGAGI. The CDR3 has 15 residues. Here the CDR3 reads CASSYSGQGAGEAFF. The CDR3 DNA reads as TGTGCCAGCAGTTACTCAGGACAGGGGGCTGGTGAAGCTTTCTTT.

The chain joins TRBV30 to TRBJ1-2; 7 bases line up with TRBD1. With V trimmed by 4 bases and J by 4 bases, 6 bases remained unmatched. The CDR3 has 13 amino acids. In germline, CDR1 is GTSNPN, CDR2 SVGIG (reference sequence). The CDR3 DNA reads TGTGCCTGGAACACCCGGGACAGCTATGGCTACACCTTC. This gives the protein CAWNTRDSYGYTF.

The rearrangement links TRBV24-1 to TRBJ2-6, with D unresolved. Germline V gene sequence: CDR1 KGHDR, CDR2 SFDVKD. V lost 5 bases to trimming and J lost 0 bases, with 7 bases between them. This CDR3 is 15 amino acids long. In nucleotides, the CDR3 is TGTGCCACCAGTGGCCATAGCTCTGGGGCCAACGTCCTGACTTTC. As protein: CATSGHSSGANVLTF.

The rearrangement links TRBV5-1 to TRBJ2-5; tentative D call: TRBD1 (6 bases). The CDR3 extends over 13 amino acids. Trimming cost V 0 bases and J 5 bases, with 8 bases left between them. The V gene's germline CDR1 is SGHRS and CDR2 YFSETQ. The CDR3 bases are TGCGCCAGCAGCTTGGAAAGGGGGGAGACCCAGTACTTC. Translated: CASSLERGETQYF.

As for this clonotype: A read error may be the cause here, since a much bigger clone is one base away. This rearrangement joins TRBV20-1 to TRBJ2-1, with D unclear. CDR1 is DFQATT, CDR2 SNEGSKA, per germline (reference sequence). The length of the CDR3 is 11 residues. The CDR3 bases are TGCAGTGCAGAAAGCTACAATGAGCGGTTCTTC. This translates into CSAESYNERFF.